The 24 T cell receptor beta chains in this list originate from one sample, sequenced in a study of shared clonotypes between healthy human individuals. Only in-frame clones appear in the TCRdb table, and some are missing; sequencing was by immunoSEQ multiplex PCR. There are 2 million to 2.5 million clones in the sample; 80% to 95% occur only once, and 0.39% lies in the top ten. Sequenced material: naive CD4+ T cells from PBMCs. Specified subset: CD45RA+ positively selected. The receptors come from a man aged 18 to 35 in good health. Some clones in this sample may be carry-over from other donors' samples.

The chain links TRBV30 to TRBJ1-5, with D perhaps matching TRBD1 (6 bases). The V gene's germline CDR1 is GTSNPN and CDR2 SVGIG (reference sequence). CDR3 length: 14 amino acids. Trimming removed 5 bases from V and 6 bases from J, with 17 bases in between. The DNA for the CDR3 is TGTGCCTGGTCCCTCCGGGGGCAGGGTCAGCCCCAGCATTTT. This sequence encodes CAWSLRGQGQPQHF.

About this clone itself: Other DNA sequences in the sample encode the same CDR3. The chain couples TRBV29-1 to TRBJ2-3; D remains unclear. Germline CDR1 reads SQVTM; CDR2 reads ANQGSEA. Trimming removed 3 bases from V and 0 bases from J, with 10 bases in between. This CDR3 has 14 residues. CDR3 region: CSVEEKASTDTQYF. In nucleotides, the CDR3 is TGCAGCGTTGAGGAGAAGGCTAGCACAGATACGCAGTATTTT.

The rearrangement joins TRBV5-4 to TRBJ1-1; TRBD1 aligns across 7 bases. Germline V lookup: CDR1 SGHNT, CDR2 YYREEE (reference sequence). V shed 0 bases and J 6 bases; nucleotides not matched to a gene: 8. This CDR3 has 15 amino acids. Here the CDR3 reads CASSLGRGERSEAFF. CDR3 nucleotides: TGTGCCAGCAGCTTGGGCAGGGGGGAGCGGTCTGAAGCTTTCTTT. Drawing the rest from reference TRBV5-4 and TRBJ1-1, the complete variable domain is ETGVTQSPTHLIKTRGQQVTLRCSSQSGHNTVSWYQQALGQGPQFIFQYYREEENGRGNFPPRFSGLQFPNYSSELNVNALELDDSALYLCASSLGRGERSEAFFGQGTRLTVV.

The chain employs TRBV7-9 and TRBJ1-2; D ambiguous. The length of the CDR3 is 13 residues. CDR1 and CDR2 from the germline V gene are SEHNR and FQNEAQ (reference sequence). V was clipped by 2 bases and J by 4 bases, with 8 bases between them. In nucleotides, the CDR3 is TGTGCCAGCAGCTTAAATGGGCTCTATGGCTACACCTTC. This encodes CASSLNGLYGYTF.

This chain connects TRBV28 to TRBJ2-7; TRBD1 or TRBD2 may be the D gene (5 bases each). This CDR3 comprises 14 residues. Trimming removed 7 bases from V and 12 bases from J, with 25 bases in between. CDR1 and CDR2 (germline): MDHEN, SYDVKM. CDR3 loop: CASNSPGPTSGLYF. CDR3 nucleotide sequence: TGTGCCAGCAACTCACCGGGACCGACATCCGGGTTGTACTTC. The full variable domain, in which reference TRBV28 and TRBJ2-7 provide the parts outside the CDR3, is DVKVTQSSRYLVKRTGEKVFLECVQDMDHENMFWYRQDPGLGLRLIYFSYDVKMKEKGDIPEGYSVSREKKERFSLILESASTNQTSMYLCASNSPGPTSGLYFGPGTRLTVT.

The count of this clone is one. V is TRBV6-1 and J is TRBJ2-5, with a tentative D call TRBD1 (6 bases). With 6 bases removed from V and 1 base from J, the gap between germline ends came to 9 bases. Germline CDR1 and CDR2: MNHNS and SASEGT. CDR3 size: 13 residues. The CDR3 is CASRGQSQETQYF. DNA for the CDR3: TGTGCCAGCAGAGGACAGTCCCAAGAGACCCAGTACTTC.

This chain links TRBV7-9 with TRBJ2-5; D is possibly TRBD1 (6 bases). The CDR3 consists of 15 residues. The germline gives CDR1 SEHNR, CDR2 FQNEAQ (reference sequence). V was cut by 5 bases and J by 3 bases, with 16 bases left in between. CDR3 DNA: TGTGCCAGCAGCCGGGCAGGGGTTCAAAAAGAGACCCAGTACTTC. Translation: CASSRAGVQKETQYF.

V usage is TRBV5-1 and J usage is TRBJ2-6; perhaps TRBD2 as D (5 bases). Germline lookup yields CDR1 SGHRS and CDR2 YFSETQ. The CDR3 is 16 residues long. The V end lost 4 bases, the J end lost 0 bases, and 11 bases lay between the germline ends. The CDR3 here is CASSKKGSSGANVLTF. CDR3 in DNA: TGCGCCAGCAGCAAAAAAGGGAGCTCTGGGGCCAACGTCCTGACTTTC.

Details on this clone: This sample also contains other DNA sequences that code for the same CDR3. This chain connects TRBV27 to TRBJ2-6; D is uncertain. The germline V and J ends were trimmed by 0 bases and 1 base, with 1 base remaining between them. Germline-derived CDR1 and CDR2 are MNHEY and SMNVEV (reference sequence). The CDR3 is 14 amino acids. The CDR3 DNA sequence: TGTGCCAGCAGTTTATCTTCTGGGGCCAACGTCCTGACTTTC. It is translated as CASSLSSGANVLTF.

The chain has TRBV27 and TRBJ1-5; the D is unclear. The CDR3 covers 16 residues. V was trimmed by 1 base and J by 0 bases, leaving 10 bases between them. Germline V CDR1 and CDR2: MNHEY, SMNVEV (reference sequence). CDR3 DNA sequence: TGTGCCAGCAGTTTATTTGGTCTACATAGCAATCAGCCCCAGCATTTT. Encoded protein: CASSLFGLHSNQPQHF.

The rearrangement links TRBV10-3 to TRBJ2-7; D is possibly TRBD1 or TRBD2 (5 bases each). Germline V gene sequence: CDR1 ENHRY, CDR2 SYGVKD. The V end lost 6 bases, the J end lost 4 bases, and 16 bases lay between the germline ends. This CDR3 spans 14 amino acids. The CDR3 loop reads CAIRPSGEGYEQYF. In nucleotides, the CDR3 is TGTGCCATCAGGCCAAGCGGCGAGGGGTACGAGCAGTACTTC.

In regard to this clone: This sample also contains other DNA sequences that code for the same CDR3. The chain uses TRBV2 and TRBJ1-5; no clear D gene. V was cut by 3 bases and J by 2 bases, with 5 bases left in between. The CDR3 spans 13 residues. Looked up from germline, CDR1 is SNHLY and CDR2 is FYNNEI. The CDR3 region has the DNA TGTGCCAGCAGTGAGGATCGCAATCAGCCCCAGCATTTT. Encoded protein: CASSEDRNQPQHF.

This sequence joins TRBV19 and TRBJ2-1; D unresolved. In germline, CDR1 is LNHDA, CDR2 SQIVND (reference sequence). V was shortened by 5 bases and J by 2 bases, with 7 bases between the two germline ends. This CDR3 comprises 13 residues. This CDR3 reads CASSRSTYNEQFF. CDR3 DNA: TGTGCCAGTAGTCGGTCCACCTACAATGAGCAGTTCTTC.

Concerning this clone: This same CDR3 is encoded by further DNA sequences in the sample. The J gene is TRBJ2-5, the V gene TRBV5-1, with D tentatively TRBD1 (5 bases). The V gene's germline CDR1 is SGHRS and CDR2 YFSETQ. The ends were cut back, 0 bases at V and 2 bases at J, with 8 bases in the middle. The CDR3 totals 14 residues. The CDR3 loop is CASSLVTAQETQYF. CDR3 coding DNA: TGCGCCAGCAGCTTGGTGACAGCGCAAGAGACCCAGTACTTC.

The chain joins TRBV28 to TRBJ2-7; the D gene is possibly TRBD2 (5 bases). Germline values: CDR1 MDHEN, CDR2 SYDVKM. Trimming took 11 bases from V and 4 from J, leaving 15 bases between them. The CDR3 sequence is 12 residues long. CDR3 DNA: TGTGCCTCCTTGTCTAGCCCTTACGAGCAGTACTTC. It codes for CASLSSPYEQYF. The full variable domain, rest sourced from reference TRBV28 and TRBJ2-7, is DVKVTQSSRYLVKRTGEKVFLECVQDMDHENMFWYRQDPGLGLRLIYFSYDVKMKEKGDIPEGYSVSREKKERFSLILESASTNQTSMYLCASLSSPYEQYFGPGTRLTVT.

For this clone: In the same sample, other DNA sequences code for this CDR3. This chain uses TRBV9 with TRBJ2-7; tentatively, D is TRBD1 or TRBD2 (5 bases each). Germline V lookup: CDR1 SGDLS, CDR2 YYNGEE. Trimming left V 0 bases short and J 2 bases short, with 9 bases between. The CDR3 covers 14 residues. The CDR3 sequence: CASSVGQGAYEQYF. Written as DNA, the CDR3 is TGTGCCAGCAGCGTAGGGCAGGGAGCCTACGAGCAGTACTTC.

This sequence joins TRBV5-1 and TRBJ1-3, with TRBD1 as a possible D gene (6 bases). The CDR3 is made up of 19 amino acids. Germline values: CDR1 SGHRS, CDR2 YFSETQ. V was cut by 1 base and J by 0 bases, with 20 bases left in between. The CDR3 sequence: CASSLRRGRILVSGNTIYF. CDR3 nucleotide sequence: TGCGCCAGCAGCTTGCGCAGGGGCCGCATTCTGGTCTCTGGAAACACCATATATTTT.

The V call is TRBV9, the J call TRBJ1-3; TRBD1 matches at 8 bases. Germline V gene lookup returns CDR1 SGDLS and CDR2 YYNGEE. J was trimmed by 3 bases and V by 4 bases; bases with no gene match: 6. This CDR3 is 15 amino acids long. The CDR3 loop is CASSRQGTIGNTIYF. CDR3 coding DNA: TGTGCCAGCAGCCGACAGGGGACGATTGGAAACACCATATATTTT.

This chain links TRBV5-4 with TRBJ1-4; D gene unclear. The germline V gene encodes CDR1 SGHNT and CDR2 YYREEE (reference sequence). This CDR3 has 14 residues. Between the trimmed V and J ends, which lost 0 bases and 0 bases, there was a span of 3 bases. CDR3 residues: CASSLAPTNEKLFF. As DNA, the CDR3 is TGTGCCAGCAGCTTGGCCCCAACTAATGAAAAACTGTTTTTT.

The chain couples TRBV5-1 to TRBJ2-5; TRBD2 matches at 12 bases. CDR3 length: 18 residues. Trimming cost V 0 bases and J 2 bases; bases outside gene matches: 8. Germline V lookup: CDR1 SGHRS, CDR2 YFSETQ. The CDR3 DNA reads TGCGCCAGCAGCTTGGATCTCAGACTAGCGGGGGAACAAGAGACCCAGTACTTC. It translates to CASSLDLRLAGEQETQYF.

V usage is TRBV6-6 and J usage is TRBJ2-1; a weak D match, TRBD2 (5 bases). CDR3 length: 13 amino acids. The germline V gene encodes CDR1 MNHNY and CDR2 SVGAGI (reference sequence). The V and J ends lost 0 bases and 9 bases respectively, with 9 bases between them. In DNA form, the CDR3 reads TGTGCCAGCAGTTACTCGACGGGGTTTGAGCAGTTCTTC. Its protein is CASSYSTGFEQFF.

V and J are TRBV2 and TRBJ1-2; D gene unclear. The germline V gene encodes CDR1 SNHLY and CDR2 FYNNEI. The V end lost 5 bases, the J end lost 5 bases, and 15 bases lay between the germline ends. The CDR3 is 14 residues long. The CDR3 sequence is CASSPDKASYGYTF. For the CDR3, the DNA is TGTGCCAGCAGTCCAGACAAGGCATCGTATGGCTACACCTTC.

The chain couples TRBV6-6 to TRBJ2-4; D might be TRBD2 (5 bases). Trimming left V 4 bases short and J 11 bases short, with 18 bases between. This CDR3 has 14 residues. Germline CDR1 MNHNY, CDR2 SVGAGI (reference sequence). The CDR3 sequence: CASSSNREILLQYF. The CDR3 DNA reads TGTGCCAGCAGTTCCAACCGGGAAATTTTGCTTCAGTACTTC.

This clone was seen just once. The genes are TRBV7-2 and TRBJ1-1; D is unclear. This CDR3 is built from 13 residues. Germline V gives CDR1 SGHTA, CDR2 FQGNSA. V lost 5 bases to trimming and J lost 5 bases, with 12 bases between them. The CDR3 DNA reads as TGTGCCAGCAGCAGCGCCCGGGAGACTGAAGCTTTCTTT. Translated, it gives CASSSARETEAFF.